This TCR beta chain was identified during a study of early T cells in non-severe SARS-CoV-2 infection. At least ten counts were recorded for this clonotype. Individual cDNA molecules carried attached unique molecular identifiers. TCRdb passed the 5' RACE reads through MiXCR, listing each CDR3 protein once. The sample shows 25,000 to 35,000 distinct CDR3 sequences, just under 3% of them seen only once. V lost 4 bases to trimming and J lost 5 bases; unmatched junction nucleotides: 9. The CDR3 runs 16 residues. From germline, CDR1 is SGHNT and CDR2 YYREEE (reference sequence). Sequencing was carried out using whole blood. The V gene is TRBV5-4, the J gene TRBJ2-5; 12 bases line up with TRBD2. The source is an adult who was a healthcare worker with PCR-confirmed SARS-CoV-2 infection or an uninfected control (not recorded which). The CDR3 region has the DNA TGTGCCAGCAGCATGCGGGCTAGCGGGGGGGTGGAGACCCAGTACTTC. Its translation is CASSMRASGGVETQYF.